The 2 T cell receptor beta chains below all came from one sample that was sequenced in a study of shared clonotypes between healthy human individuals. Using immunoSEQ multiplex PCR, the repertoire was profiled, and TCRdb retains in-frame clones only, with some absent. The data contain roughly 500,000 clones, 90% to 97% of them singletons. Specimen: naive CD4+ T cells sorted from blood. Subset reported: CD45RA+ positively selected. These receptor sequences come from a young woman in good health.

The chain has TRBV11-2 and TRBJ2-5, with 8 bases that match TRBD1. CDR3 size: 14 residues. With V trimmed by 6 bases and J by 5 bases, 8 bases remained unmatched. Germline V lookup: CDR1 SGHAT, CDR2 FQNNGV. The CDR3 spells CASRNADREETQYF. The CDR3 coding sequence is TGTGCCAGCAGGAACGCGGACAGGGAGGAGACCCAGTACTTC.

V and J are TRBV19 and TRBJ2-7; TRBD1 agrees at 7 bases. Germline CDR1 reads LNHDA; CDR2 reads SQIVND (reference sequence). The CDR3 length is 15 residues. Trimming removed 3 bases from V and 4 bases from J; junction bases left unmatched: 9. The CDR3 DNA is TGTGCCAGTAGTATTGGCGACAGGGAGTCGTACGAGCAGTACTTC. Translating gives CASSIGDRESYEQYF.